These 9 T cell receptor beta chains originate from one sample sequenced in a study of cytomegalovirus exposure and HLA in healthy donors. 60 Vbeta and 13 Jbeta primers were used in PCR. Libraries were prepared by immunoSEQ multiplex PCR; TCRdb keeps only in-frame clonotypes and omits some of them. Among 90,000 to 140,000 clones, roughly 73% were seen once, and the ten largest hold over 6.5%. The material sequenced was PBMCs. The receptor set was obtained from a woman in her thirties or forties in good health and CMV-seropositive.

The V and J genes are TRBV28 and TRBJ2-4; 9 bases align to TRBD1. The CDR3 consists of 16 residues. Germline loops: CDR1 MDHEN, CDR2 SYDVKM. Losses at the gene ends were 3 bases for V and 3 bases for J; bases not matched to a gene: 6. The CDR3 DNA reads TGTGCCAGCAGTTTGGGGACAGGGTTAGACAAAAACATTCAGTACTTC. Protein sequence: CASSLGTGLDKNIQYF. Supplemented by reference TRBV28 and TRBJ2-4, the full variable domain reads DVKVTQSSRYLVKRTGEKVFLECVQDMDHENMFWYRQDPGLGLRLIYFSYDVKMKEKGDIPEGYSVSREKKERFSLILESASTNQTSMYLCASSLGTGLDKNIQYFGAGTRLSVL.

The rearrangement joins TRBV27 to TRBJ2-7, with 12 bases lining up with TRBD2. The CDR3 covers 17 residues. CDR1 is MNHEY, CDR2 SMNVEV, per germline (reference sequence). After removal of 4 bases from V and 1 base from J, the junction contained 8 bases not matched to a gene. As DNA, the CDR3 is TGTGCCAGCAGTTCTCCTCTAGCGGGGGGGGAATCCTACGAGCAGTACTTC. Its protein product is CASSSPLAGGESYEQYF.

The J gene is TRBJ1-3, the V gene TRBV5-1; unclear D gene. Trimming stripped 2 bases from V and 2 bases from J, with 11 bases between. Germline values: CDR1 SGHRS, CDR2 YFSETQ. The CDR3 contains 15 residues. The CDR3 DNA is TGCGCCAGCAGCTTAGAGGGAAGGACTGGAAACACCATATATTTT. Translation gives CASSLEGRTGNTIYF.

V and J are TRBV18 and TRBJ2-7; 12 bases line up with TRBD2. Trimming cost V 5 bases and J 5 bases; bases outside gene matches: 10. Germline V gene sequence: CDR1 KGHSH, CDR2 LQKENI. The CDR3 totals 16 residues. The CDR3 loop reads CASSSLAGGPYDEQYF. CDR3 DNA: TGTGCCAGCTCATCTCTAGCGGGGGGGCCTTACGACGAGCAGTACTTC.

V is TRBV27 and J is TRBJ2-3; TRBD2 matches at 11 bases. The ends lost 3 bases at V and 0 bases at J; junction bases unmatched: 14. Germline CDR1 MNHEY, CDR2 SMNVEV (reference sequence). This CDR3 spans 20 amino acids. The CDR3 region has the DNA TGTGCCAGCAGTTTGTTTTCCCGCGGGACTAGCGGCACTAGCACAGATACGCAGTATTTT. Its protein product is CASSLFSRGTSGTSTDTQYF.

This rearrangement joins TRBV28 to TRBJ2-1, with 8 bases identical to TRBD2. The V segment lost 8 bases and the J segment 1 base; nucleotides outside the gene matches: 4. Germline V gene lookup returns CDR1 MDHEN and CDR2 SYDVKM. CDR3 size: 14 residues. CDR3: CASVAGGSYNEQFF. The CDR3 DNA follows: TGTGCCAGCGTCGCGGGAGGATCCTACAATGAGCAGTTCTTC. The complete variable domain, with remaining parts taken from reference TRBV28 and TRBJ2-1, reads DVKVTQSSRYLVKRTGEKVFLECVQDMDHENMFWYRQDPGLGLRLIYFSYDVKMKEKGDIPEGYSVSREKKERFSLILESASTNQTSMYLCASVAGGSYNEQFFGPGTRLTVL.

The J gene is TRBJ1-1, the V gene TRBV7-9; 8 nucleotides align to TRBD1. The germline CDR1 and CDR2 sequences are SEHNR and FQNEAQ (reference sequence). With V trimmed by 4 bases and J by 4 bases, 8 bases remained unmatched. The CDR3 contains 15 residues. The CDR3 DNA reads TGTGCCAGCAGCTCCCTATGGACAGGGAGCACTGAAGCTTTCTTT. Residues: CASSSLWTGSTEAFF.

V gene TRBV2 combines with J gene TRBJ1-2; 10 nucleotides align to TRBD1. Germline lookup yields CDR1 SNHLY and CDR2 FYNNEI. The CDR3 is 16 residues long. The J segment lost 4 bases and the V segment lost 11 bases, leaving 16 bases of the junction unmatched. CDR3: CAGLTLTGTGAYGYTF. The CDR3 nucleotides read TGTGCCGGACTAACTTTAACCGGGACAGGGGCCTATGGCTACACCTTC.

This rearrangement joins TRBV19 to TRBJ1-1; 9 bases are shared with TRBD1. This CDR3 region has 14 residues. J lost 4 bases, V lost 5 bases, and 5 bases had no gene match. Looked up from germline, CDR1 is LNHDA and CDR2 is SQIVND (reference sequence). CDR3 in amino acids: CASSWGQGSTEAFF. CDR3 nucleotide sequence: TGTGCCAGTAGTTGGGGACAGGGTTCCACTGAAGCTTTCTTT.